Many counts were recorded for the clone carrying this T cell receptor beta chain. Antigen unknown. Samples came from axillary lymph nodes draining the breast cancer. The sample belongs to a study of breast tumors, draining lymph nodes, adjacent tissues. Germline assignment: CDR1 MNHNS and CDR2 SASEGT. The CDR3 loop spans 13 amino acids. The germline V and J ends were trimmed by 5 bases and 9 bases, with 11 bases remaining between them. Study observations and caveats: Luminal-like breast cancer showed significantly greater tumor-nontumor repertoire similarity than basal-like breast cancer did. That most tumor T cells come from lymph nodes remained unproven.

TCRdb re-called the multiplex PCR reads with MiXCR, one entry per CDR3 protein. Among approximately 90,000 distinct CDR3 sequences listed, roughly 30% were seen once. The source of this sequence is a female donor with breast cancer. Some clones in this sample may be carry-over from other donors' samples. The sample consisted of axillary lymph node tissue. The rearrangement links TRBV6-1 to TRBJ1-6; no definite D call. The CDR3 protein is CASSKGLSSPLHF. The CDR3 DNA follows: TGTGCCAGCAGTAAAGGCTTGAGTTCACCCCTCCACTTT.